In this sample, the clone carrying this T cell receptor beta chain turned up a few times. Its matching antigen is unknown. This CDR3 region has 14 residues. Germline CDR1 reads SNHLY; CDR2 reads FYNNEI. Trimming removed 4 bases from V and 4 bases from J, with 13 bases in between. This sample was included in a study of cytomegalovirus exposure and HLA in healthy donors. Across the study: Previous work identified roughly 120 million unique TCR beta sequences from roughly 170 million T cells. Membership in the Caucasian-associated ancestry cluster was found for around 85% of roughly 360 genotyped donors.

Study observations and caveats: A list of 150 or so TCR beta chains associated with cytomegalovirus was given. Information on immune exposure was restricted to one variable (CMV serostatus).

The PCR was carried out with 60 Vbeta primers and 13 Jbeta primers. Assay used: immunoSEQ multiplex PCR; TCRdb lists only in-frame clones, some missing. The sample contains around 130,000 clones, over 65% of which appear only once. The chain is built from TRBV2 and TRBJ1-2; possible D gene TRBD1, 5 bases. The clonotype was recovered from a middle-aged man in good health and CMV-seronegative. The sequenced material came from PBMCs. The CDR3 region is CASSAQGLGYGYTF. The CDR3 DNA follows: TGTGCCAGCAGTGCCCAGGGACTCGGCTATGGCTACACCTTC.